The clone carrying this TCR beta chain was seen a single time. The record originates from a study of blood T cell repertoires in COVID-19. Study at large: Acute and convalescent COVID-19 specimens originated in the United States, Italy and Spain. The cDNA or gDNA used as material had been derived from T cells, B-cell-depleted T cells, or PBMCs.

Trimming took 0 bases from V and 1 from J, leaving 10 bases between them. Germline lookup yields CDR1 LGHNA and CDR2 YNFKEQ. CDR3 length equals 16 residues. TCRdb's table, derived via immunoSEQ multiplex PCR, lists solely in-frame clones and lacks some. The table records roughly 170,000 clones, 60% to 80% of them present only once. This clonotype was sampled from a woman aged 70 to 79 with acute or convalescent COVID-19. The chain joins TRBV4-2 to TRBJ1-3; no definite D call. Sequencing was carried out using peripheral blood. For the CDR3, the DNA is TGTGCCAGCAGCCAAGAACCTAGGCAGTCTGGAAACACCATATATTTT. Translated: CASSQEPRQSGNTIYF.